This TCR beta chain was sequenced during a study of T cells in Graves' hyperthyroidism and ophthalmopathy. Findings of the study overall: The model identified upcoming ophthalmopathy a median around 7.1 months ahead of onset. Blood shared most expanded thyroid clonotypes above 0.001.

Amplification of TCR beta CDR3 regions used RNA as the template. The study used the HTBI primer set for a first-round RT-PCR of the TCR CDR3. TCRdb passed the multiplex PCR reads through MiXCR, listing each CDR3 protein once. The sample comprises around 380,000 distinct CDR3 sequences, approximately 13% of which are singletons, and about a fifth rests with the top ten. A patient was excluded if there was uncontrolled infection, other autoimmune disease, pregnancy or lactation. Comments on this clonotype: Antigen unknown.

This CDR3 is 15 amino acids long. Between the trimmed V and J ends, which lost 1 base and 4 bases, there was a span of 13 bases. CDR1 and CDR2 from the germline V gene are PRHDT and FYEKMQ (reference sequence). Input material: blood. The chain links TRBV13 to TRBJ1-1, with D perhaps matching TRBD1 (5 bases). The source is a man aged 25-45 years with Graves' hyperthyroidism that later progressed to Graves' ophthalmopathy. The CDR3 protein is CASSLDVSRGTEAFF. The CDR3 DNA reads as TGTGCCAGCAGCTTAGATGTTTCAAGGGGCACTGAAGCTTTCTTT.